The 15 T cell receptor beta chains listed next were all sequenced from one sample in a study of CXCR3-negative and CXCR3-positive naive CD8 T cells. The TRB libraries of cDNA were built by UMI-labeled 5' RACE. TCRdb re-called the 5' RACE reads and gives one entry per CDR3 protein, without DNA. This listing includes approximately 58,000 distinct CDR3 sequences. What was sequenced was naive CXCR3- CD8+ T cells from blood. Subset indicated: CD45RO-CCR7+CD27+CD95- naive CD8+ T cells lacking CXCR3 (TNR3-). Receptors were obtained from a human donor in good health. Some clones in this sample may be carry-over from other donors' samples.

The V and J genes are TRBV28 and TRBJ2-3; TCRdb reports TRBD2, a call that lacks DNA to check it against. This CDR3 region has 16 residues. CDR1 and CDR2 (germline): MDHEN, SYDVKM. CDR3 region: CASSLVSGASTDTQYF.

The chain links TRBV20-1 to TRBJ2-3; the TRBD2 assignment by TCRdb is unverifiable without DNA. Per the germline V gene, CDR1 is DFQATT and CDR2 is SNEGSKA (reference sequence). The CDR3 has 14 residues. The CDR3 is CSAPPSSGTDTQYF.

Frequency places this clonotype as medium-sized. The gene calls are TRBV7-6 and TRBJ2-7; without DNA, the TCRdb call of TRBD1 cannot be checked. This CDR3 region has 14 residues. Germline V gene sequence: CDR1 SGHVS, CDR2 FNYEAQ. The CDR3 protein is CASSLVGDPYEQYF.

The V and J genes are TRBV29-1 and TRBJ1-2; TCRdb reports TRBD1, a call that lacks DNA to check it against. Germline CDR1 SQVTM, CDR2 ANQGSEA. The CDR3 sequence is 13 residues long. CDR3 amino acids: CSVTTGTTYGYTF.

This chain links TRBV12-3 or TRBV12-4 with TRBJ2-2; no DNA is available, so the TRBD1 call from TCRdb remains unchecked. This CDR3 comprises 16 residues. The CDR3 loop is CASSLALGQTTGELFF.

V is TRBV12-3 or TRBV12-4 and J is TRBJ2-3; checking the TCRdb D call of TRBD1 is not possible without DNA. The length of the CDR3 is 14 residues. This chain's CDR3 is CASSLTGGGDTQYF.

The chain joins TRBV18 to TRBJ2-1; TCRdb proposes TRBD2, but this gene call is untestable without DNA. Germline loops: CDR1 KGHSH, CDR2 LQKENI. The CDR3 is 16 residues long. CDR3 sequence: CASSPWTSGANNEQFF.

The V call is TRBV10-3, the J call TRBJ2-7; TCRdb gives TRBD1 as the D gene, but with no DNA this cannot be confirmed. Germline assignment: CDR1 ENHRY and CDR2 SYGVKD. This CDR3 comprises 15 residues. This chain's CDR3 is CAISEPGHGGYEQYF.

This chain connects TRBV25-1 to TRBJ2-6; the TCRdb D gene call, TRBD1, has no DNA to confirm it. The CDR3 extends over 20 amino acids. Germline assignment: CDR1 MGHDK and CDR2 SYGVNS. The CDR3: CASSEYDGTGVNSGANVLTF.

The V and J genes are TRBV2 and TRBJ2-7. This CDR3 is 11 amino acids long. CDR1 and CDR2 from the germline V gene are SNHLY and FYNNEI. Here the CDR3 reads CASMGLYEQYF.

The V gene is TRBV6-6, the J gene TRBJ2-3; TCRdb picks TRBD2, but there is no DNA to check that call. This CDR3 has 15 residues. Germline lookup yields CDR1 MNHNY and CDR2 SVGAGI (reference sequence). The CDR3 is CASRSTKLSTDTQYF.

This rearrangement joins TRBV29-1 to TRBJ2-1. Germline CDR1 is SQVTM and CDR2 is ANQGSEA. CDR3 length equals 11 residues. CDR3 protein: CSVDSYNEQFF.

The chain carries TRBV6-2 or TRBV6-3 and TRBJ2-3; TCRdb's assignment of TRBD1 cannot be checked, as there is no DNA. The CDR3 runs to 15 residues. Per the germline V gene, CDR1 is MNHEY and CDR2 is SVGEGT. CDR3 region: CASSYRGRPADTQYF.

J is TRBJ2-1 and V is TRBV20-1; TCRdb calls TRBD2, which cannot be checked without DNA. The CDR3 totals 14 residues. The germline V gene has CDR1 DFQATT and CDR2 SNEGSKA (reference sequence). CDR3 protein: CSASGGGAIYEQFF.

V gene TRBV12-3 or TRBV12-4 combines with J gene TRBJ2-1; as DNA is missing, the TRBD1 call by TCRdb cannot be tested. The CDR3 is 14 amino acids. CDR3 sequence: CASSPPTYRSEQFF.